The 12 T cell receptor beta chains below were found in one sample sequenced in a study of shared clonotypes between healthy human individuals (dated by TCRdb to the early 2020s). Libraries were prepared through the immunoSEQ multiplex PCR assay. TCRdb re-hosts the immuneACCESS table, in-frame sequences only. Its copies lack some clones; in the studies checked, an unresolved V gene accounts for under half of them, and the cause for the rest is not known. This sample has around 2.5 million clones in its table, and roughly 93% of those were observed once. Of the sample, about 0.34% is held by the ten largest clones. Sequencing input: naive CD4+ T cells from PBMCs. The sample's cell subset or site, from its label and the paper: CD45RA+ positively selected. Receptors were obtained from a man aged 18 to 30 in good health. Some clones in this sample may be carry-over from other donors' samples.

This clone was picked up one time. CDR3 in amino acids: CASSPYGVSTDTQYF. In nucleotides, the CDR3 is TGTGCCAGCAGCCCCTACGGTGTGAGCACAGATACGCAGTATTTT. The chain has TRBV7-3 and TRBJ2-3; no definite D call. Trimming took off 5 bases at V and 0 bases at J, with 12 bases between the two ends. The CDR3 spans 15 residues. Looked up from germline, CDR1 is SGHTA and CDR2 is FQGTGA.

The chain couples TRBV2 to TRBJ2-5; tentatively, D is TRBD2 (6 bases). The CDR3 is made up of 14 amino acids. V was cut by 6 bases and J by 2 bases, with 13 bases left in between. Germline V gene sequence: CDR1 SNHLY, CDR2 FYNNEI. The CDR3 nucleotides read TGTGCCAGCAGCGTCAATGGAGGGCAAGAGACCCAGTACTTC. It encodes CASSVNGGQETQYF.

A few counts support this clone. The same CDR3 also results from other DNA sequences found in this sample. The rearrangement uses TRBV19 and TRBJ1-5; D unresolved. The germline V gene has CDR1 LNHDA and CDR2 SQIVND (reference sequence). This CDR3 has 15 amino acids. V lost 3 bases and J 0 bases, leaving 9 bases between the germline ends. In nucleotides, the CDR3 is TGTGCCAGTAGTATCGGGCAGTATAGCAATCAGCCCCAGCATTTT. Residues: CASSIGQYSNQPQHF.

This chain connects TRBV4-2 to TRBJ2-7, with 12 bases identical to TRBD2. Germline V gives CDR1 LGHNA, CDR2 YNFKEQ. The CDR3 length is 17 residues. Trimming at V came to 4 bases and at J to 3 bases, leaving 10 bases not matched to a gene. CDR3 protein: CASSPRARLAGDYEQYF. The CDR3 DNA sequence: TGTGCCAGCAGCCCCCGGGCGAGACTAGCGGGAGACTACGAGCAGTACTTC.

Worth noting for this clone: The same CDR3 is also encoded by other DNA sequences in this sample. DNA for the CDR3: TGTGCCAGCAGCTTAACCCCGGAGAACACTGAAGCTTTCTTT. It specifies CASSLTPENTEAFF. The V gene is TRBV7-3, the J gene TRBJ1-1; D not resolved. Germline CDR1 SGHTA, CDR2 FQGTGA. The V and J ends lost 0 bases and 1 base respectively, with 6 bases between them. The CDR3 extends over 14 amino acids.

A single count supports this clone. The rearrangement joins TRBV7-2 to TRBJ2-1; 9 positions agree with TRBD2. This CDR3 has 17 residues. Germline V gene data show CDR1 as SGHTA and CDR2 as FQGNSA. Trimming took 5 bases from V and 8 from J; bases not matched to a gene: 16. In nucleotides, the CDR3 is TGTGCCAGCAGCCAATGGGGGCTAGCGGGACCCCCGGATGAGCAGTTCTTC. Residues: CASSQWGLAGPPDEQFF.

The chain combines TRBV27 with TRBJ2-7; TRBD2 aligns across 7 bases. V lost 8 bases and J lost 3; bases outside the gene matches: 16. The CDR3 covers 16 residues. The V gene's germline CDR1 is MNHEY and CDR2 SMNVEV (reference sequence). CDR3 coding DNA: TGTGCCAGCGACCTACTGGCGAACGGGACTATCTACGAGCAGTACTTC. This sequence encodes CASDLLANGTIYEQYF.

The V gene is TRBV28, the J gene TRBJ1-1; D call uncertain. The germline V gene has CDR1 MDHEN and CDR2 SYDVKM. V lost 3 bases and J lost 10, with 12 bases in between. The CDR3 has 12 amino acids. Written as DNA, the CDR3 is TGTGCCAGCAGTTTGGGAGCGCCTGGAGCTTTCTTT. Amino acids: CASSLGAPGAFF.

The chain has TRBV9 and TRBJ2-1, with D tentatively TRBD1 or TRBD2 (5 bases each). This CDR3 contains 15 residues. Germline CDR1 reads SGDLS; CDR2 reads YYNGEE. The V end was cut by 1 base, the J end by 9 bases, with 17 bases between. CDR3 amino acids: CASSVTTLPGGEQFF. The CDR3 DNA reads TGTGCCAGCAGCGTAACGACACTTCCTGGGGGTGAGCAGTTCTTC.

This chain connects TRBV5-4 to TRBJ1-1; 9 nucleotides match TRBD1. Germline loops: CDR1 SGHNT, CDR2 YYREEE (reference sequence). CDR3 length: 15 residues. V shed 3 bases, J shed 4 bases, and the junction held 7 bases outside the gene matches. The CDR3 DNA sequence: TGTGCCAGCAGCTCCGGGACAGGGCTGGGCACTGAAGCTTTCTTT. It is translated as CASSSGTGLGTEAFF.

As for this clone: Distinct nucleotide sequences in the sample also encode this CDR3. This chain links TRBV6-5 with TRBJ1-4, with D unresolved. The CDR3 is 16 residues long. CDR1 is MNHEY, CDR2 SVGAGI, per germline. Trimming cost V 2 bases and J 0 bases, with 10 bases left between them. The CDR3: CASSYRGGATNEKLFF. CDR3 DNA sequence: TGTGCCAGCAGTTACCGGGGAGGCGCAACTAATGAAAAACTGTTTTTT.

Regarding this clone: Other DNA sequences of this sample code for an identical CDR3. The rearrangement joins TRBV6-6 to TRBJ1-2; D gene uncertain. This CDR3 is built from 12 residues. Looked up from germline, CDR1 is MNHNY and CDR2 is SVGAGI (reference sequence). Deletions cut 0 bases from V and 8 bases from J, with 7 bases between. The CDR3 loop reads CASSYSGEGYTF. The DNA of the CDR3 is TGTGCCAGCAGTTACTCCGGGGAAGGCTACACCTTC.